This entry features one T cell receptor beta chain sequence. The sample has other DNA sequences that encode this CDR3 too. The table came from immunoSEQ multiplex PCR; TCRdb's copy has only in-frame clones and leaves some out. The sample lists 2 million to 3 million clones; more than 80% were seen once. This sample was included in a study of shared clonotypes between healthy human individuals. The CDR3 is made up of 14 amino acids. Trimming stripped 4 bases from V and 0 bases from J, with 9 bases between. Germline assignment: CDR1 SNHLY and CDR2 FYNNEI. The clonotype originates from a man younger than 35 in good health. The V and J genes are TRBV2 and TRBJ1-1; no clear D gene. Sequenced material: naive CD4+ T cells sorted from blood. Subset reported: CD45RA+ positively selected. CDR3 DNA: TGTGCCAGCAGTGCTAGGATTATGAACACTGAAGCTTTCTTT. It is translated as CASSARIMNTEAFF. Based on the CDR3 plus reference TRBV2 and TRBJ1-1, the full variable domain is EPEVTQTPSHQVTQMGQEVILRCVPISNHLYFYWYRQILGQKVEFLVSFYNNEISEKSEIFDDQFSVERPDGSNFTLKIRSTKLEDSAMYFCASSARIMNTEAFFGQGTRLTVV.